This record looks at one T cell receptor (beta chain) sequence and its context. This specimen belongs to a study of cytomegalovirus exposure and HLA in healthy donors. CDR1 and CDR2 (germline): SEHNR, FQNEAQ (reference sequence). V lost 2 bases to trimming and J lost 4 bases, with 11 bases between them. The CDR3 length is 14 residues. Researchers ran the PCR with 60 Vbeta and 13 Jbeta primers. Using immunoSEQ multiplex PCR, the repertoire was profiled, and TCRdb retains in-frame clones only, with some absent. This sample carries around 110,000 clones, approximately 80% of them seen once, and the ten largest clones take 3% to 4%.

The sequenced sample was PBMCs. This TCR was sampled from a woman in her 30s in good health and CMV-seronegative. The chain employs TRBV7-9 and TRBJ1-2; a weak D match, TRBD1 (5 bases). The CDR3: CASSLPGEGYGYTF. The CDR3 DNA reads TGTGCCAGCAGCTTACCGGGGGAAGGCTATGGCTACACCTTC.